The subject of this entry is one T cell receptor (beta chain). Repertoires were generated with immunoSEQ multiplex PCR, while TCRdb's copy carries only in-frame clones and drops some. The sample shows about 80,000 clones, around 90% of them seen only once. The data are from a study of OX40 agonist ivuxolimab in advanced cancers. Study summary: Hepatocellular carcinoma, melanoma, renal cell or head and neck cancer affected the dose-escalation patients.

CDR3 length: 12 amino acids. Germline trimming cut 0 bases from V and 6 bases from J; bases unmatched to any gene: 0. Per the germline V gene, CDR1 is SGHRS and CDR2 is YFSETQ. This receptor was identified in an adult with an advanced solid tumor such as melanoma, head and neck, liver or kidney cancer. The V and J genes are TRBV5-1 and TRBJ2-7; TRBD1 matches at 7 bases. This sample comprised CD4+ or CD8+ T cells sorted from blood, obtained in a trial of the OX40 agonist ivuxolimab. CDR3 sequence: CASSLGQGEQYF. In nucleotides, the CDR3 is TGCGCCAGCAGCTTGGGACAGGGCGAGCAGTACTTC.